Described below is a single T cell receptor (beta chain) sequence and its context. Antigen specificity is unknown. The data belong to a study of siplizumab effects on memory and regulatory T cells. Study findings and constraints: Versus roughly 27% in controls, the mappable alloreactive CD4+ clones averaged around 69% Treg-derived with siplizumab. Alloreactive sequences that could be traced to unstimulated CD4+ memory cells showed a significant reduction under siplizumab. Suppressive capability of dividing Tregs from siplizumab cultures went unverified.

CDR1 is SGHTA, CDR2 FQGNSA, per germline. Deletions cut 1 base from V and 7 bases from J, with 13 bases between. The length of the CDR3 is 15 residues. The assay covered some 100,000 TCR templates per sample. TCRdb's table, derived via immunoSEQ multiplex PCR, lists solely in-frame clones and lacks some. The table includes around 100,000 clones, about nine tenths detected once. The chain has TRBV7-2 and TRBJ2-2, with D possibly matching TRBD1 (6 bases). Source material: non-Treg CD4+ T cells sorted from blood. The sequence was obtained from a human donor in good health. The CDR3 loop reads CASSLDSGVGGELFF. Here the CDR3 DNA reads TGTGCCAGCAGCTTAGATTCAGGGGTTGGCGGGGAGCTGTTTTTT.